This T cell receptor beta chain is drawn from a study of blood T cell repertoires in COVID-19. Overall study: The cDNA or gDNA used as material had been derived from T cells, B-cell-depleted T cells, or PBMCs.

CDR1 and CDR2 (germline): MNHEY, SVGAGI. CDR3 length equals 15 residues. V gave up 6 bases and J gave up 0 bases, with 14 bases separating them. The participants were between 18 and 89 years old and came from 24 US areas. Donors were grouped by their self-reported clinical history. Clones were sequenced by immunoSEQ multiplex PCR, and TCRdb holds only the in-frame ones, with some missing. Here the sample spans around 230,000 clones, 70% to 90% being singletons. The receptor's source is a woman in her forties with acute COVID-19. The chain employs TRBV6-5 and TRBJ1-1; tentatively, D is TRBD1 (6 bases). Material for sequencing was PBMCs or T cells enriched from blood (not recorded which). The CDR3 protein is CASRPDRSMNTEAFF. The DNA for the CDR3 is TGTGCCAGCAGACCTGACAGGTCCATGAACACTGAAGCTTTCTTT.